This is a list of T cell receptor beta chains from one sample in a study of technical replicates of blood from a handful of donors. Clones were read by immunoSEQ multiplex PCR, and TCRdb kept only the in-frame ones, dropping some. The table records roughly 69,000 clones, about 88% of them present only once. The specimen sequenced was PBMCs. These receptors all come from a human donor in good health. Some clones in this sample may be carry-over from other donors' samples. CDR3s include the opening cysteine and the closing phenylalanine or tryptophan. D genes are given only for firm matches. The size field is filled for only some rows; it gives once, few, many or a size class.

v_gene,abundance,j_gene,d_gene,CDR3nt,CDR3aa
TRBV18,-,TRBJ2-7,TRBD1,TGTGCCAGCTCTCAAGGACAGGGGGCTTCCTACGAGCAGTACTTC,CASSQGQGASYEQYF
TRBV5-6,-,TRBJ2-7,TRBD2,TGTGCCAGCAGCCCCAACCTCGGACTAGACGAGCAGTACTTC,CASSPNLGLDEQYF
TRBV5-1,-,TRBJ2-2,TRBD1,TGCGCCAGCAGCTCGGGACAGCCCACCGGGGAGCTGTTTTTT,CASSSGQPTGELFF
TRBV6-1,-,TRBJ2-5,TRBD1,TGTGCCAGCAGTGATATAGGGGGCGGGACCCAGTACTTC,CASSDIGGGTQYF
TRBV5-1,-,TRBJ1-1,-,TGCGCCAGCAGCTTGGGCCTCCGCCGGGACACTGAAGCTTTCTTT,CASSLGLRRDTEAFF
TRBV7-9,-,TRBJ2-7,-,TGTGCCAGCAGCCCATGGACTGGGAGCTCCTACGAGCAGTACTTC,CASSPWTGSSYEQYF
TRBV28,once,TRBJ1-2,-,TGTGCCAGCAGTTCGGGGGGAGACAGAGGCTACACCTTC,CASSSGGDRGYTF
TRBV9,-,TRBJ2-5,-,TGTGCCAGCAGCGTAAGCATTCAAGAGACCCAGTACTTC,CASSVSIQETQYF
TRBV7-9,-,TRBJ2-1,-,TGTGCCAGCACTCCTCGACAGACCACCTACAATGAGCAGTTCTTC,CASTPRQTTYNEQFF
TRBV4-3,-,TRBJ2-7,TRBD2,TGCGCCAGCAGCCAAGATGTAAGCGGGGCCTACGAGCAGTACTTC,CASSQDVSGAYEQYF
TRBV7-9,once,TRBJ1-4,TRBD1,TGTGCCAGCAGCCTACCTCCGGGACAGGGAAATGAAAAACTGTTTTTT,CASSLPPGQGNEKLFF
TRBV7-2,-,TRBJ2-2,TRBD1,TGTGCCAGCAGCTTAGCAGGGGGCGTTACCGGGGAGCTGTTTTTT,CASSLAGGVTGELFF
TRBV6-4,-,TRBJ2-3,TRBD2,TGTGCCAGCAAGAGGACTAGCGGGAGCCCAGATACGCAGTATTTT,CASKRTSGSPDTQYF
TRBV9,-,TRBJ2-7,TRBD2,TGTGCCAGCAGCTCGGGAGGCGGTCCGTCATACGAGCAGTACTTC,CASSSGGGPSYEQYF
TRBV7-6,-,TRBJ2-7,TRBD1,TGTGCCAGCAGCCCGGACAGGGGGCATGAGCAGTACTTC,CASSPDRGHEQYF
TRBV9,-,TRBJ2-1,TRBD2,TGTGCCAGCAGCGCCTCCGGGACTAGCGGGGAGCAGTTCTTC,CASSASGTSGEQFF
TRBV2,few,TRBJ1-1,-,TGTGCCAGCGGGTTTACCCTCCGGGGGGGGACGAACACTGAAGCTTTCTTT,CASGFTLRGGTNTEAFF
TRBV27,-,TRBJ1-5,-,TGTGCCAGCAGTAGCCGTTCGGGCAATCAGCCCCAGCATTTT,CASSSRSGNQPQHF
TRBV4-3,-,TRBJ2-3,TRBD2,TGCGCCAGCAGCCAAGAATGGACTAGCGGGAGTCCTGATACGCAGTATTTT,CASSQEWTSGSPDTQYF
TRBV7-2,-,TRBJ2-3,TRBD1,TGTGCCAGCAGCCCCGTCCCGGGACAGGGGTCGGCGCAGTATTTT,CASSPVPGQGSAQYF
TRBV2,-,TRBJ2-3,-,TGTGCCAGCAGTGAAGGCAGGGCGTCAGATACGCAGTATTTT,CASSEGRASDTQYF
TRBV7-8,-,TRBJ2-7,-,TGTGCCAGCAGCTTAGCCCCCTACAGGGCCTACGAGCAGTACTTC,CASSLAPYRAYEQYF
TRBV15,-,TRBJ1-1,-,TGTGCCACCAGCAGAGTCTACACAGGGATTGGGGGTGAAGCTTTCTTT,CATSRVYTGIGGEAFF
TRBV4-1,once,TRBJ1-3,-,TGCGCCAGCAGCCACGGGGGATACTCTGGAAACACCATATATTTT,CASSHGGYSGNTIYF
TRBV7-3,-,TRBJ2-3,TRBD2,TGTGCCAGCAGCCTAGCGGGCGCTAGCACAGATACGCAGTATTTT,CASSLAGASTDTQYF
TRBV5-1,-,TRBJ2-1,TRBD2,TGCGCCAGCAGCCCAAGCGGGGGGTACAATGAGCAGTTCTTC,CASSPSGGYNEQFF
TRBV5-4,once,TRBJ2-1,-,TGTGCCAGCAGCTTGGCTTGGCGGGGCTCCTACAATGAGCAGTTCTTC,CASSLAWRGSYNEQFF
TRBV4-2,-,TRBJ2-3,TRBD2,TGTGCCAGCAGCCAAGAGGAAGGACTAGCGGGCCCTAGCACAGATACGCAGTATTTT,CASSQEEGLAGPSTDTQYF
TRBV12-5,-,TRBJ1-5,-,TGTGCTAGTGGTGCGGATAATAGCAATCAGCCCCAGCATTTT,CASGADNSNQPQHF
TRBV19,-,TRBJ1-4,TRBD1,TGTGCCAGTGCCGGGACAGATGAAAAACTGTTTTTT,CASAGTDEKLFF
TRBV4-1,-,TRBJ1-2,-,TGCGCCAGCAGCCAAGATAGTATACGAGACAGAAGCTATGGCTACACCTTC,CASSQDSIRDRSYGYTF